Listed here are 2 T cell receptor beta chains from one sample, sequenced in a study of blood T cell repertoires in COVID-19. Sequencing was performed with immunoSEQ multiplex PCR; in TCRdb, only in-frame clones are kept and a portion is missing. Among over 200,000 clones listed, 88% were seen once. The sample comprised peripheral blood. The receptors were sampled from a human donor in a cohort sampled during active COVID-19.

This clone was found many times. Written as DNA, the CDR3 is TGTGCCAGCAGTCTCGCGGCCACTGAAGCTTTCTTT. It yields the protein CASSLAATEAFF. The V call is TRBV6-2 or TRBV6-3, the J call TRBJ1-1; D gene uncertain. Trimming shortened V by 5 bases and J by 4 bases, and 8 bases separated the two germline ends. From germline, CDR1 is MNHEY and CDR2 SVGEGT. CDR3 length equals 12 residues.

This clone was seen only once. DNA for the CDR3: TGTGCCAGCAGCCCCAGCGCCATCAATCAGCCCCAGCATTTT. Amino acid sequence: CASSPSAINQPQHF. The chain combines TRBV7-9 with TRBJ1-5; D gene uncertain. The CDR3 is 14 amino acids. The V end was cut by 5 bases, the J end by 3 bases, with 11 bases between. Germline V CDR1 and CDR2: SEHNR, FQNEAQ (reference sequence).